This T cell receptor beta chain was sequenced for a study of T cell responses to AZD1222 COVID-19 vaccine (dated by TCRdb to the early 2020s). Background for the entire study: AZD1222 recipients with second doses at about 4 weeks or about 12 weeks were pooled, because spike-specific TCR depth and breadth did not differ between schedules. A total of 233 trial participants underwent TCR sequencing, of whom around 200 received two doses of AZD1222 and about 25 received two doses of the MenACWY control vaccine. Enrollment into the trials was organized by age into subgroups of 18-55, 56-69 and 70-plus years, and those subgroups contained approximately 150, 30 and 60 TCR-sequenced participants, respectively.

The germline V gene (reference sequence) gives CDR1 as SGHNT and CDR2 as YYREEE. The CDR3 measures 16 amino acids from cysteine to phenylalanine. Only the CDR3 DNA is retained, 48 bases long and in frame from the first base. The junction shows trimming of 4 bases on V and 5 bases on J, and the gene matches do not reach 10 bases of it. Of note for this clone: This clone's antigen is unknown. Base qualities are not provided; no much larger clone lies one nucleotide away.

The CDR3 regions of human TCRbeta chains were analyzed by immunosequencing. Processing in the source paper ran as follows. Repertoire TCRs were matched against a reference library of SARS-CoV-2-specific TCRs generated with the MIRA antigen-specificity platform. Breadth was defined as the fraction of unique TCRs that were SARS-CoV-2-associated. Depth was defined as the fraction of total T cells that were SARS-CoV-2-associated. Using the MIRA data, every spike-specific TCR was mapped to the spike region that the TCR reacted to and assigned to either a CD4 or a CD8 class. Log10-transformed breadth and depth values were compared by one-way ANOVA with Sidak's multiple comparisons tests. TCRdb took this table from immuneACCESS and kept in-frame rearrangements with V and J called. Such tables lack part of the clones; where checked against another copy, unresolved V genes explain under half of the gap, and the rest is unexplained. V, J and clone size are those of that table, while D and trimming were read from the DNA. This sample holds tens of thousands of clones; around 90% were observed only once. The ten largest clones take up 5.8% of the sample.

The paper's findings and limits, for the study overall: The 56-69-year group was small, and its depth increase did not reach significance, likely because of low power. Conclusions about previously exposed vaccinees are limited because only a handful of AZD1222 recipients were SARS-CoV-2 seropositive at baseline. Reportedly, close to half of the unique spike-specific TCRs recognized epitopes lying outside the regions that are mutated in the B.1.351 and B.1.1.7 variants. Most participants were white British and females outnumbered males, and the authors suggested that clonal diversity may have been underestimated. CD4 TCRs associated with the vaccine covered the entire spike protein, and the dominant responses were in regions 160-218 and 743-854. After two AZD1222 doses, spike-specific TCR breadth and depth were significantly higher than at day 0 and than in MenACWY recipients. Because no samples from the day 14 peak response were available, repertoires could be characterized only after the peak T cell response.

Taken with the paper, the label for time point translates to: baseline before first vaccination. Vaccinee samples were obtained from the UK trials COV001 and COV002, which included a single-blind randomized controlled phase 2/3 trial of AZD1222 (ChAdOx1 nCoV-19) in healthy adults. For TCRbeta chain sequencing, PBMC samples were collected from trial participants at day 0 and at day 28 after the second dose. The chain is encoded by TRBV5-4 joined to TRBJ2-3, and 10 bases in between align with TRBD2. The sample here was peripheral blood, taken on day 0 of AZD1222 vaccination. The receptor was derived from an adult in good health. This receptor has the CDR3 CASSLSSGRAKDTQYF. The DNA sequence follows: TGTGCCAGCAGCCTATCAAGCGGGAGGGCCAAAGATACGCAGTATTTT.